In this sample, the clone carrying this T cell receptor (beta chain) turned up many times. Its specificity is not known. The entry originates in a study of Graves' ophthalmopathy and Graves' hyperthyroidism. Patients with other autoimmune diseases, uncontrolled infections, pregnancy or lactation were excluded. Whole-study findings and limits: Blood contained most expanded thyroid clonotypes exceeding 0.001 frequency.

The authors amplified TCR beta CDR3 regions from RNA transcripts. After a first-round RT-PCR with HTBI primers, a second-round multiplex PCR was run. Each CDR3 protein is one row after TCRdb ran MiXCR on the multiplex PCR reads. The top ten clones hold roughly 1.5% of a sample with about 400,000 distinct CDR3 sequences, roughly 18% of them seen once. This clonotype was sampled from a woman aged 18-35 years with Graves' ophthalmopathy. Sequences were obtained from peripheral blood.

The CDR3 region is CASSLAQGTEAFF. The CDR3 nucleotides are TGTGCCAGCAGCTTGGCACAGGGAACTGAAGCTTTCTTT. The chain links TRBV7-2 to TRBJ1-1, with a tentative D call TRBD1 (6 bases). The CDR3 runs 13 residues. Trimming pared 3 bases from V and 5 bases from J, leaving 10 bases between. Germline CDR1 and CDR2: SGHTA and FQGNSA.